A single sample is the source of the 27 T cell receptor beta chains below, sequenced in a study of blood T cell repertoires in COVID-19. Sequencing used immunoSEQ multiplex PCR; TCRdb keeps in-frame clones, though not all of them. The data hold 200,000 to 250,000 clones, with nearly 90% observed a single time. The material sequenced was peripheral blood. The receptors were gathered from a man younger than 30 with active or convalescent COVID-19.

V is TRBV5-5 and J is TRBJ2-5; TRBD2 might be the D (5 bases). The length of the CDR3 is 13 residues. Looked up from germline, CDR1 is SGHKS and CDR2 is YYEKEE (reference sequence). Trimming took 1 base from V and 5 from J, leaving 9 bases between them. The DNA of the CDR3 is TGTGCCAGCAGCTTGCCGGGGTCCGAGACCCAGTACTTC. Its translation: CASSLPGSETQYF.

The chain carries TRBV28 and TRBJ1-3, with TRBD1 matching over 7 bases. This CDR3 is built from 16 residues. Germline loops: CDR1 MDHEN, CDR2 SYDVKM. Germline trimming cut 5 bases from V and 2 bases from J; bases unmatched to any gene: 9. The CDR3 reads CASSRRSTGTGNTIYF. The DNA for the CDR3 is TGTGCCAGCAGTAGGCGATCGACAGGGACTGGAAACACCATATATTTT.

The V call is TRBV14, the J call TRBJ2-3, with TRBD2 as a possible D gene (6 bases). CDR1 and CDR2 from the germline V gene are SGHDN and FVKESK. This CDR3 region has 16 residues. Trimming removed 6 bases from V and 6 bases from J, with 22 bases in between. CDR3 in DNA: TGTGCCAGCAGACCGGAGGGACTTCCGAACGGCGATACGCAGTATTTT. It yields the protein CASRPEGLPNGDTQYF.

The rearrangement links TRBV29-1 to TRBJ2-4; tentative D call: TRBD1 (7 bases). Trimming took 6 bases from V and 0 from J, leaving 15 bases between them. Germline V CDR1 and CDR2: SQVTM, ANQGSEA. CDR3 length equals 15 residues. CDR3 loop: CSVVEGALAKNIQYF. In DNA form, the CDR3 reads TGCAGCGTCGTGGAGGGGGCTTTAGCCAAAAACATTCAGTACTTC.

This sequence joins TRBV4-1 and TRBJ1-2; D is ambiguous. CDR1 MGHRA and CDR2 YSYEKL come from the germline V gene. The V end lost 0 bases, the J end lost 0 bases, and 5 bases lay between the germline ends. This CDR3 is built from 14 residues. The CDR3 reads CASSQESANYGYTF. The CDR3 DNA follows: TGCGCCAGCAGCCAAGAATCCGCTAACTATGGCTACACCTTC.

The rearrangement joins TRBV5-1 to TRBJ2-7, with 10 bases that match TRBD1. Losses at the gene ends were 3 bases for V and 5 bases for J; bases not matched to a gene: 5. The germline V gene encodes CDR1 SGHRS and CDR2 YFSETQ. The CDR3 has 14 amino acids. The CDR3 bases are TGCGCCAGCAGCTACCGGGACAGGGGTAACGAGCAGTACTTC. This encodes CASSYRDRGNEQYF.

The gene calls are TRBV11-2 and TRBJ2-4, with D perhaps matching TRBD1 (6 bases). Trimming took 3 bases from V and 8 from J, leaving 11 bases between them. This CDR3 contains 13 residues. Germline V gene sequence: CDR1 SGHAT, CDR2 FQNNGV. The CDR3 spells CASSFIGGHIQYF. The CDR3 region has the DNA TGTGCCAGCAGCTTTATAGGGGGACACATTCAGTACTTC.

The V and J genes are TRBV11-1 and TRBJ2-3, with 10 bases identical to TRBD2. The V segment lost 1 base and the J segment 7 bases; nucleotides outside the gene matches: 5. The CDR3 consists of 15 residues. From germline, CDR1 is SGHAT and CDR2 FQDESV (reference sequence). The DNA for the CDR3 is TGTGCCAGCAGCTTAGTAACTAGCGGGATAAATACGCAGTATTTT. This sequence encodes CASSLVTSGINTQYF.

This chain's CDR3 is CASRAGGENEKLFF. The CDR3 DNA sequence: TGTGCCAGCAGGGCAGGGGGAGAGAATGAAAAACTGTTTTTT. The rearrangement joins TRBV28 to TRBJ1-4; 7 positions match TRBD1. V shed 6 bases and J 5 bases; nucleotides not matched to a gene: 6. The CDR3 is 14 amino acids. The germline V gene has CDR1 MDHEN and CDR2 SYDVKM.

The rearrangement links TRBV7-2 to TRBJ1-2; tentative D call: TRBD1 (5 bases). This CDR3 is 15 amino acids long. The V end lost 5 bases, the J end lost 4 bases, and 17 bases lay between the germline ends. The germline gives CDR1 SGHTA, CDR2 FQGNSA. In DNA, the CDR3 is TGTGCCAGCAGCCCCGGGACTCCAATGGGCTATGGCTACACCTTC. Translating it yields CASSPGTPMGYGYTF.

The CDR3 protein is CASVQSSGANVLTF. CDR3 DNA sequence: TGTGCCAGCGTACAGTCCTCTGGGGCCAACGTCCTGACTTTC. The chain combines TRBV28 with TRBJ2-6; D not certain. CDR1 and CDR2 (germline): MDHEN, SYDVKM. CDR3 length: 14 amino acids. Trimming removed 8 bases at V and 0 bases at J, with 8 bases between.

The chain employs TRBV10-1 and TRBJ2-5; TRBD2 aligns across 15 bases. After removal of 3 bases from V and 0 bases from J, the junction contained 5 bases not matched to a gene. The CDR3 sequence is 18 residues long. Germline CDR1 and CDR2: WNHNN and SYGVQD (reference sequence). CDR3 residues: CASSDGTSGGYHQETQYF. The CDR3 DNA is TGCGCCAGCAGTGATGGGACTAGCGGGGGGTACCACCAAGAGACCCAGTACTTC.

The CDR3 sequence: CATSDLLDRMNTEAFF. The DNA for the CDR3 is TGTGCCACCAGTGATTTGCTTGACAGAATGAACACTGAAGCTTTCTTT. The V call is TRBV24-1, the J call TRBJ1-1; possibly TRBD1 for D (5 bases). This CDR3 has 16 amino acids. Deletions cut 0 bases from V and 0 bases from J, with 10 bases between. Germline lookup yields CDR1 KGHDR and CDR2 SFDVKD.

V usage is TRBV11-3 and J usage is TRBJ2-3; D might be TRBD2 (6 bases). The germline V gene has CDR1 SGHNT and CDR2 YENEEA. The CDR3 contains 14 residues. The V gene lost 5 bases and the J gene lost 4 bases, with 13 bases spanning the gap. The CDR3, as DNA: TGTGCCAGCAGCCCTACCCGGGGGTCAGATACGCAGTATTTT. Residues: CASSPTRGSDTQYF.

The V call is TRBV5-4, the J call TRBJ2-3, with D tentatively TRBD2 (5 bases). Trimming stripped 4 bases from V and 0 bases from J, with 6 bases between. The CDR3 runs to 13 residues. CDR1 and CDR2 (germline): SGHNT, YYREEE (reference sequence). The CDR3 nucleotides read TGTGCCAGCAGCCGGACTAGCACAGATACGCAGTATTTT. Its protein is CASSRTSTDTQYF. The full variable domain, completed using reference TRBV5-4 and TRBJ2-3, is ETGVTQSPTHLIKTRGQQVTLRCSSQSGHNTVSWYQQALGQGPQFIFQYYREEENGRGNFPPRFSGLQFPNYSSELNVNALELDDSALYLCASSRTSTDTQYFGPGTRLTVL.

Notes on this clone: The sample contains more than one DNA sequence encoding this CDR3. The chain couples TRBV19 to TRBJ2-5; D is unresolved. V was cut by 1 base and J by 2 bases, with 5 bases left in between. Germline-derived CDR1 and CDR2 are LNHDA and SQIVND (reference sequence). The CDR3 totals 13 residues. CDR3 nucleotides: TGTGCCAGTAGTATAGGCCAGCAAGAGACCCAGTACTTC. Translated, it gives CASSIGQQETQYF.

This chain uses TRBV3-1 (or the pseudogene TRBV3-2) with TRBJ1-4; D is undetermined. This CDR3 has 15 amino acids. V was shortened by 0 bases and J by 7 bases, with 12 bases between the two germline ends. Germline lookup yields CDR1 LGHDT and CDR2 YNNKEL (reference sequence). The CDR3 is CASSQDGVYGEKLFF. For the CDR3, the DNA is TGTGCCAGCAGCCAAGACGGGGTTTATGGTGAAAAACTGTTTTTT.

This clone is a singleton in its sample. J is TRBJ2-5 and V is TRBV3-1 (or the pseudogene TRBV3-2); 14 positions agree with TRBD2. Germline CDR1 LGHDT, CDR2 YNNKEL (reference sequence). The CDR3 totals 16 residues. Losses at the gene ends were 1 base for V and 5 bases for J; bases not matched to a gene: 3. CDR3 coding DNA: TGTGCCAGCAGCCAAGGACTAGCGGGAGGGACGGAGACCCAGTACTTC. It codes for CASSQGLAGGTETQYF.

This chain uses TRBV5-8 with TRBJ2-1, with a tentative D call TRBD2 (5 bases). V shed 4 bases and J shed 0 bases, with 14 bases lying between them. The CDR3 covers 16 residues. Germline lookup yields CDR1 SGHTS and CDR2 YDEGEE. The CDR3 nucleotides are TGTGCCAGCAGCGAAAGGACTCTTAGCTCCTACAATGAGCAGTTCTTC. Amino acids: CASSERTLSSYNEQFF. Using reference TRBV5-8 and TRBJ2-1 for the parts outside the CDR3, the full variable domain is EAGVTQSPTHLIKTRGQQATLRCSPISGHTSVYWYQQALGLGLQFLLWYDEGEERNRGNFPPRFSGRQFPNYSSELNVNALELEDSALYLCASSERTLSSYNEQFFGPGTRLTVL.

The V gene is TRBV12-3 or TRBV12-4, the J gene TRBJ1-6; D gene uncertain. The V and J ends lost 7 bases and 12 bases respectively, with 16 bases between them. There are 13 residues in the CDR3. CDR3 DNA: TGTGCCAGCACCCTAAGCCCCCGCAAACCCCTCCACTTT. Its translation: CASTLSPRKPLHF.

The chain is built from TRBV29-1 and TRBJ2-7; no clear D. Germline V gene lookup returns CDR1 SQVTM and CDR2 ANQGSEA. V lost 3 bases to trimming and J lost 3 bases, with 6 bases between them. This CDR3 region has 11 residues. Written as DNA, the CDR3 is TGCAGCGTTGAGGCAGACTACGAGCAGTACTTC. This codes for CSVEADYEQYF.

The V gene is TRBV7-9, the J gene TRBJ2-6, with D possibly being TRBD1 (6 bases). Trimming shortened V by 3 bases and J by 4 bases, and 22 bases separated the two germline ends. The CDR3 runs to 19 residues. Germline values: CDR1 SEHNR, CDR2 FQNEAQ (reference sequence). CDR3 in amino acids: CASSLGLGTSRPGANVLTF. In DNA, the CDR3 is TGTGCCAGCAGCTTGGGGCTAGGGACAAGTAGACCGGGGGCCAACGTCCTGACTTTC.

This clone was seen more than once but under ten times. This chain uses TRBV5-5 with TRBJ2-7; 8 bases agree with TRBD1. Losses at the gene ends were 1 base for V and 3 bases for J; bases not matched to a gene: 3. This CDR3 contains 14 residues. Germline values: CDR1 SGHKS, CDR2 YYEKEE (reference sequence). The CDR3 nucleotides are TGTGCCAGCAGCTTGCGACAGGGGTACTACGAGCAGTACTTC. Its protein product is CASSLRQGYYEQYF.

The chain uses TRBV6-5 and TRBJ1-2; no definite D call. The CDR3 runs to 14 residues. Germline values: CDR1 MNHEY, CDR2 SVGAGI. The V end lost 3 bases, the J end lost 8 bases, and 16 bases lay between the germline ends. Here the CDR3 reads CASSYRDSYGGYTF. The CDR3 DNA reads TGTGCCAGCAGTTATAGAGACTCCTATGGCGGCTACACCTTC.

This clone showed up just once. The chain combines TRBV7-2 with TRBJ2-1; 10 positions match TRBD2. The CDR3 sequence is 16 residues long. Trimming at V came to 0 bases and at J to 6 bases, leaving 5 bases not matched to a gene. CDR1 is SGHTA, CDR2 FQGNSA, per germline. CDR3 coding DNA: TGTGCCAGCAGCTTAGCGTCACTAGCGGGGCCCAATGAGCAGTTCTTC. This sequence encodes CASSLASLAGPNEQFF.

DNA of the CDR3: TGCGCCAGCAGCGGACAGGGGTATGTAGGAACTGAAGCTTTCTTT. Translated: CASSGQGYVGTEAFF. The gene calls are TRBV5-1 and TRBJ1-1; 9 bases agree with TRBD1. Unmatched junction bases numbered 9, after V lost 4 bases and J lost 5 bases. Germline CDR1 SGHRS, CDR2 YFSETQ. The CDR3 totals 15 residues.

The chain has TRBV5-1 and TRBJ2-5; 9 bases line up with TRBD1. V was clipped by 0 bases and J by 5 bases; unmatched bases: 8. Germline assignment: CDR1 SGHRS and CDR2 YFSETQ. This CDR3 is 16 amino acids long. DNA of the CDR3: TGCGCCAGCAGCTTGGGGGACAGGGTCGCCGGGGAGACCCAGTACTTC. Translated, it gives CASSLGDRVAGETQYF.